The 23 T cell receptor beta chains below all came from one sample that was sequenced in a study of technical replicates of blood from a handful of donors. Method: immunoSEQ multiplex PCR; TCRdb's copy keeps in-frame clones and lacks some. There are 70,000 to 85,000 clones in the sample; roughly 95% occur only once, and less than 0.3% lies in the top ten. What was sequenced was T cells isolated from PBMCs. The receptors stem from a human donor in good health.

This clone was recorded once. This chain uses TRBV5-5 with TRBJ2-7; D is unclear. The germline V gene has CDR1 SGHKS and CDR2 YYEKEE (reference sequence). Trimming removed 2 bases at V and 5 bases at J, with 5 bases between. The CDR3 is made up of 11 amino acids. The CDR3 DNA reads TGTGCCAGCAGCTTCTATGACGAGCAGTACTTC. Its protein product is CASSFYDEQYF.

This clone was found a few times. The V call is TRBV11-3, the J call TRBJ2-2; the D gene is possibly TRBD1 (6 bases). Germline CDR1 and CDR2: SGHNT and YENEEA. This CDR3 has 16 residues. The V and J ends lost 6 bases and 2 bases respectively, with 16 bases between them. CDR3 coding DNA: TGTGCCAGCAGTCACCCGGGGACAACAAACACCGGGGAGCTGTTTTTT. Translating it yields CASSHPGTTNTGELFF.

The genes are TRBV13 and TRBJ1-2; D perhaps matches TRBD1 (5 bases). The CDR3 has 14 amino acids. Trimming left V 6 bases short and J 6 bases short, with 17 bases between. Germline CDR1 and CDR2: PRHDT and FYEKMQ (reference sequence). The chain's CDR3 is CASRRWGEDHGYTF. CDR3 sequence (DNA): TGTGCCAGCAGGAGGTGGGGCGAAGACCATGGCTACACCTTC.

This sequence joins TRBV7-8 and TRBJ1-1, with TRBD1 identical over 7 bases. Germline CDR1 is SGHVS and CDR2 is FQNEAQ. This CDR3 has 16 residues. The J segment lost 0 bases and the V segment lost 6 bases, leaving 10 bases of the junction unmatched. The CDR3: CASSLRQGLVNTEAFF. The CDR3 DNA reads TGTGCCAGCAGTCTTAGACAGGGCCTCGTGAACACTGAAGCTTTCTTT. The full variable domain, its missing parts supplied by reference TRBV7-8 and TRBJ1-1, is GAGVSQSPRYKVAKRGQDVALRCDPISGHVSLFWYQQALGQGPEFLTYFQNEAQLDKSGLPSDRFFAERPEGSVSTLKIQRTQQEDSAVYLCASSLRQGLVNTEAFFGQGTRLTVV.

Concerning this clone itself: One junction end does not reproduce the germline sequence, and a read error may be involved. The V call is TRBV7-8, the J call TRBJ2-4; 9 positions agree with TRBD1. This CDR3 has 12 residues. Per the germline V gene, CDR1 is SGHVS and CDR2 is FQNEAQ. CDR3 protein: CASSLDRGRIHF. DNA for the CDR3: TGTGCCAGCAGCTTAGACAGGGGGCGCATCCACTTC.

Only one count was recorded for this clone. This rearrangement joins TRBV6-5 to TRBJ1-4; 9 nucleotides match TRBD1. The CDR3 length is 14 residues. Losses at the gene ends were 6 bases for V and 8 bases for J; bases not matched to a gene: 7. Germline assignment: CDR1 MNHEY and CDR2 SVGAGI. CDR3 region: CASSHRDREEKLFF. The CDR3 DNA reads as TGTGCCAGCAGCCACCGGGACAGGGAAGAAAAACTGTTTTTT.

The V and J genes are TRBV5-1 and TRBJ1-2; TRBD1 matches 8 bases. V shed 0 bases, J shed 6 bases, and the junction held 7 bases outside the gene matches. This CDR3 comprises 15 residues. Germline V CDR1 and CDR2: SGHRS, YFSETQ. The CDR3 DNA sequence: TGCGCCAGCAGCTTGGTGGCAGGGGGCTTGGATGGCTACACCTTC. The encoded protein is CASSLVAGGLDGYTF.

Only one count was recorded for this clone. CDR3 region: CASSSGQNMGYTF. The CDR3 DNA reads as TGCGCCAGCAGCTCGGGACAGAACATGGGCTACACCTTC. The genes are TRBV5-1 and TRBJ1-2, with TRBD1 matching 7 bases. The CDR3 contains 13 residues. V shed 3 bases and J 8 bases; nucleotides not matched to a gene: 7. Germline V gene data show CDR1 as SGHRS and CDR2 as YFSETQ.

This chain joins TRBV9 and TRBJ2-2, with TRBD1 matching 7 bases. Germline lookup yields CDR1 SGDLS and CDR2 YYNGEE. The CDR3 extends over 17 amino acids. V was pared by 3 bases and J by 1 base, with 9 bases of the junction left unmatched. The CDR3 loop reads CASSDRRGPRNTGELFF. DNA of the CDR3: TGTGCCAGCAGCGATCGTAGGGGGCCGAGGAACACCGGGGAGCTGTTTTTT.

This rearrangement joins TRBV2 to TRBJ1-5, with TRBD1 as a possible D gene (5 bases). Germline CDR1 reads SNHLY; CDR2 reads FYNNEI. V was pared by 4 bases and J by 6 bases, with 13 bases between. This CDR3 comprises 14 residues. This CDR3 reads CASSAGRDTQPQHF. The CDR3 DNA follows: TGTGCCAGCAGTGCGGGCAGGGATACTCAGCCCCAGCATTTT. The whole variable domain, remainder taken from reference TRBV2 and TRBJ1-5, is EPEVTQTPSHQVTQMGQEVILRCVPISNHLYFYWYRQILGQKVEFLVSFYNNEISEKSEIFDDQFSVERPDGSNFTLKIRSTKLEDSAMYFCASSAGRDTQPQHFGDGTRLSIL.

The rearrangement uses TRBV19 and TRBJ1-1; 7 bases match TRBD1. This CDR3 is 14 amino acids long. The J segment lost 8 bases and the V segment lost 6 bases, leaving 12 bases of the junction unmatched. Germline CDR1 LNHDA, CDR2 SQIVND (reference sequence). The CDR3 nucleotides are TGTGCCAGTAGCCCTACAGGGGCAGGAGTAGAAGCTTTCTTT. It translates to CASSPTGAGVEAFF. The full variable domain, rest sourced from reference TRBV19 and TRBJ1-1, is DGGITQSPKYLFRKEGQNVTLSCEQNLNHDAMYWYRQDPGQGLRLIYYSQIVNDFQKGDIAEGYSVSREKKESFPLTVTSAQKNPTAFYLCASSPTGAGVEAFFGQGTRLTVV.

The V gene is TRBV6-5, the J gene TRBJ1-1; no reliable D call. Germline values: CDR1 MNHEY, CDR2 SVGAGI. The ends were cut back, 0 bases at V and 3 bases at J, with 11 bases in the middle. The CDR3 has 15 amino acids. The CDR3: CASSYSLGLDTEAFF. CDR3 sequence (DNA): TGTGCCAGCAGTTACTCCTTGGGCCTTGACACTGAAGCTTTCTTT.

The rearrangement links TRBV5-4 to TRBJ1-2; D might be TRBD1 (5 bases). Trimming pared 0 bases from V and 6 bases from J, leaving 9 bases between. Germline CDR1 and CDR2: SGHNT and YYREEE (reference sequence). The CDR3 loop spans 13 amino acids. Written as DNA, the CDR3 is TGTGCCAGCAGCTTGGTTCCAGGGCATGGCTACACCTTC. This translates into CASSLVPGHGYTF.

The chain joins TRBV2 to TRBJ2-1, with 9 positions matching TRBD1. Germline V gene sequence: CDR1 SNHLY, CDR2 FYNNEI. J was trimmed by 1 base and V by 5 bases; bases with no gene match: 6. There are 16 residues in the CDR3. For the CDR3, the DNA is TGTGCCAGCAGTCGGACCGGGACAGGGTCCTACAATGAGCAGTTCTTC. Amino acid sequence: CASSRTGTGSYNEQFF.

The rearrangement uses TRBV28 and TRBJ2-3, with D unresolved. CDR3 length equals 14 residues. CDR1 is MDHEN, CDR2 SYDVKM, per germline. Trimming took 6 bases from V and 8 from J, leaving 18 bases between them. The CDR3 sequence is CASSPPPLGGTQYF. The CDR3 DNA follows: TGTGCCAGCAGCCCTCCCCCGCTCGGCGGTACGCAGTATTTT.

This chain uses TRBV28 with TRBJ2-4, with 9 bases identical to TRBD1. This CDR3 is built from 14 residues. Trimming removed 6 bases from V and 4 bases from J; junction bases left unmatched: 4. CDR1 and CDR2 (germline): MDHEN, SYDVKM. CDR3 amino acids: CASRGTGKKNIQYF. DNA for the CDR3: TGTGCCAGCAGGGGGACAGGGAAGAAAAACATTCAGTACTTC.

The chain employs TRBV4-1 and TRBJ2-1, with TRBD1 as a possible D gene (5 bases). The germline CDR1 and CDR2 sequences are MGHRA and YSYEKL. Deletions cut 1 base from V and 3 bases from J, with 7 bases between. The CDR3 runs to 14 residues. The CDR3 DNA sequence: TGCGCCAGCAGCCAAGTAGGGGACTACAATGAGCAGTTCTTC. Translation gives CASSQVGDYNEQFF.

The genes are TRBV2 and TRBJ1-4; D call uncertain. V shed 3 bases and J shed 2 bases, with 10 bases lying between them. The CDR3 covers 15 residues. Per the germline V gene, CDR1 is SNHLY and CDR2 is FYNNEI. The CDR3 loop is CASSDLSGTNEKLFF. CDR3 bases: TGTGCCAGCAGTGACCTTTCGGGGACTAATGAAAAACTGTTTTTT.

CDR3 protein: CASSYDSAETQYF. CDR3 nucleotides: TGTGCCAGCAGTTACGATAGCGCGGAGACCCAGTACTTC. The chain joins TRBV6-6 to TRBJ2-5, with D perhaps TRBD2 (5 bases). Trimming removed 2 bases at V and 5 bases at J, with 9 bases between. The CDR3 runs to 13 residues. Germline V lookup: CDR1 MNHNY, CDR2 SVGAGI (reference sequence).

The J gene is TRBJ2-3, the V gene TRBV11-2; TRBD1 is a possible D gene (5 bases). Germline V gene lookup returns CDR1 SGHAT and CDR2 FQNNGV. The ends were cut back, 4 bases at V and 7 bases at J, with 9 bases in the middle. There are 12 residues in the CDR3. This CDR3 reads CASSSRVNTQYF. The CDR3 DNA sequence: TGTGCCAGCAGCTCCAGGGTCAATACGCAGTATTTT. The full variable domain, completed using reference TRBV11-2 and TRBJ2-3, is EAGVAQSPRYKIIEKRQSVAFWCNPISGHATLYWYQQILGQGPKLLIQFQNNGVVDDSQLPKDRFSAERLKGVDSTLKIQPAKLEDSAVYLCASSSRVNTQYFGPGTRLTVL.

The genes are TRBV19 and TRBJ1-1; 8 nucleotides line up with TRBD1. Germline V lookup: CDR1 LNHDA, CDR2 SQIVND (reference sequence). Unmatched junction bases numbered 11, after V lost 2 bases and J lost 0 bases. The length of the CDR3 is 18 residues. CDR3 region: CASSIRTGSALMNTEAFF. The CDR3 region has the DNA TGTGCCAGTAGTATAAGGACAGGGTCGGCCCTTATGAACACTGAAGCTTTCTTT.

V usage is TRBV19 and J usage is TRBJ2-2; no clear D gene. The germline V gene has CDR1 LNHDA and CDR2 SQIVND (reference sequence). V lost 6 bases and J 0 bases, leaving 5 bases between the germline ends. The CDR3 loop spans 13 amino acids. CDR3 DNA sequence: TGTGCCAGTAGCCAGACGAACACCGGGGAGCTGTTTTTT. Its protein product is CASSQTNTGELFF.

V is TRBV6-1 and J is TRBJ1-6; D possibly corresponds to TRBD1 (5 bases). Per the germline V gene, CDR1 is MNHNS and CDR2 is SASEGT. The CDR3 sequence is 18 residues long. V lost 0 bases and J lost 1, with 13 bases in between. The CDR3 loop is CASSEARLYRSYNSPLHF. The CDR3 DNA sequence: TGTGCCAGCAGTGAAGCGCGGTTATACAGGTCCTATAATTCACCCCTCCACTTT.